What follows is one T cell receptor (beta chain) and its context. The antigen it binds to is not known. The read gets to within 3 residues of the CDR3 end, and the germline J gene fills in the rest. Every participant had a single incident cervical HPV16 infection, and women with prevalent HPV16 infections were excluded. Cervical HPV DNA was detected by MY09/MY11 PCR, and genotyping was performed by dot-blot hybridization. About 15 mL of heparinized blood were centrifuged, and the buffy coat was aliquoted, frozen at -30°C, then stored at -80°C. Genomic DNA was extracted from buffy coat specimens using QIAGEN kits. This specimen belongs to a study of T cells in women clearing cervical HPV infection (dated by TCRdb to between 2018 and 2020). Regarding the complete study: The cases were 20 to 30 women with histologically confirmed HPV16-related CIN3 or worse, and 2 of those women had invasive cancers. The 25 controls were women who cleared a single incident HPV16 infection within 12 months without developing precancer or cancer. Blood from cases was collected at the visit where the lesion was first found, while blood from controls was collected once the infection could no longer be detected. Among cases, blood sampling came a median of roughly 150 days after lesion detection, with an interquartile range of about 85 to 200 days. Since HLA typing was available for only a few women, HLA type could not be ruled out as a confounder. The exploratory proof-of-principle case-control study was nested within the Guanacaste HPV Natural History Study in Costa Rica and compared TCR repertoires across cervical HPV16 outcomes. Cases and controls were matched on age within five years and on year of sample collection. A median age of 34 years was observed in cases versus over 37 in controls, and no significant differences in baseline characteristics were found. The parent cohort enrolled 10,049 women aged 18 or older in Guanacaste, Costa Rica, during about 1992 to 1994 and followed them for 6 to 7 years. Five blinded duplicates per group were added as quality controls, giving 60 or so samples: 50 or so participants and some ten replicates. The research as a whole found: The cross-sectional design could not show whether the associations came before the infection or were a result of it, and neither effector/memory subsets nor HPV-specific T cells were isolated. Lower TRBV6-7 relative abundance was observed in cases than in controls (roughly 0.12% versus 0.15%; Bonferroni P = 0.0008). Because T-cell numbers per sample were unknown, differences in richness could reflect varying T-cell content rather than repertoire biology. CIN3+ cases had significantly higher TCR repertoire richness than controls across sequencing depths, but evenness did not differ between the groups. Random forest classifiers that combined richness and V gene abundances separated cases from controls with an estimated AUC of less than 0.85.

The immunoSEQ assay used multiplex PCR to amplify TCR beta CDR3 regions from an average of around 1.2 ug of genomic DNA per sample. To correct primer bias, the assay used a complete synthetic TCR repertoire to set an amplification baseline. The amplicons were sequenced using the Illumina platform. Per the original workflow: Sequences were error-corrected by clustering with frequency ratios and a modified nearest-neighbor algorithm, then analyzed in the immunoSEQ Analyzer with IMGT gene definitions. At each rarefaction depth, TCR richness and evenness were averaged over 20 rarefaction repeats, and samples with fewer sequences than the depth were excluded. Wilcoxon rank sum tests with FDR correction were used to compare V, D and J gene relative abundances between the groups. An intraclass correlation of approximately 96% for TCR richness and an average of roughly 76% across approximately 63 gene segments were obtained from the blinded duplicates. Here the immuneACCESS table is served through TCRdb, limited to in-frame sequences with V and J called. Missing clones are a known gap in these copies; in checked studies unresolved V genes cover under half, and the rest lacks a known reason. V and J calls and clone size are those listed in that table; D and trimming were worked out from the DNA. This sample's records show around 30,000 clones. Of the sample, approximately 22% falls within the top ten clones.

V was cut back by 6 bases and J by 0 bases, leaving a gap of 8 bases between them. Inclusive of the bounding cysteine and phenylalanine, the CDR3 is 13 residues long. The CDR3 was read in part: 30 bases, with the frame set at base 1. The germline V gene gives CDR1 as SNHLY and CDR2 as FYNNEI. The sample comprised blood buffy coat. Here the chain combines TRBV2 and TRBJ1-1; the D gene is not confidently resolved. The sequence came from a woman aged 18 to 75 with a cervical HPV16 infection that either progressed to CIN3+ or cleared (not recorded which). The DNA read from the CDR3 is TGTGCCAGCAGACTCGGGGTGAACACTGAA. This sequence encodes CASRLGVNTE. The CDR3 reads in full as CASRLGVNTEAFF.